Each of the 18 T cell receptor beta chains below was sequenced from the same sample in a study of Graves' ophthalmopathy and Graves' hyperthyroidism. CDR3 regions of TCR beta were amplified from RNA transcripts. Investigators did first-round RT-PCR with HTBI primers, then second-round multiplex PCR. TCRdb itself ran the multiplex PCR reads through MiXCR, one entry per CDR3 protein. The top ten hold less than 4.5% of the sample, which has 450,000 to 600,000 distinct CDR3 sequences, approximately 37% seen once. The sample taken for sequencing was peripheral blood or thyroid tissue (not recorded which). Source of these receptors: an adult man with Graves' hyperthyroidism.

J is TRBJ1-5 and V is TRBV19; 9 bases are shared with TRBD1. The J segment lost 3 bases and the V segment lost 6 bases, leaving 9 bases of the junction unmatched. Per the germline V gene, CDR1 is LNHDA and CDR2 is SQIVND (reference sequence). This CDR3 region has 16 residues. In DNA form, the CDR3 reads TGTGCCAGTAGACGTAAGGACAGGGGAAACAATCAGCCCCAGCATTTT. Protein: CASRRKDRGNNQPQHF. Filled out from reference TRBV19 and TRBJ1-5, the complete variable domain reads DGGITQSPKYLFRKEGQNVTLSCEQNLNHDAMYWYRQDPGQGLRLIYYSQIVNDFQKGDIAEGYSVSREKKESFPLTVTSAQKNPTAFYLCASRRKDRGNNQPQHFGDGTRLSIL.

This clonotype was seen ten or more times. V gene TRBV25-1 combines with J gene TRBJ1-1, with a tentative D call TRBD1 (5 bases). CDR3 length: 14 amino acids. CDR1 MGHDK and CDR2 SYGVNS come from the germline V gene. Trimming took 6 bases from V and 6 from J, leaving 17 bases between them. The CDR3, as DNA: TGTGCCAGCAGCCTAATAGGGGTTACCGCTGAAGCTTTCTTT. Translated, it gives CASSLIGVTAEAFF.

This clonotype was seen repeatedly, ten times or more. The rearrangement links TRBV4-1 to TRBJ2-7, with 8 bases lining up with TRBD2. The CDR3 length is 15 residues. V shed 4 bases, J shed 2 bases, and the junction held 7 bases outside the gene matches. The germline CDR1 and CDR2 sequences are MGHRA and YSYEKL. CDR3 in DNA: TGCGCCAGCAGCCCGGGCCCGGGACTAGCCTACGAGCAGTACTTC. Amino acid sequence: CASSPGPGLAYEQYF.

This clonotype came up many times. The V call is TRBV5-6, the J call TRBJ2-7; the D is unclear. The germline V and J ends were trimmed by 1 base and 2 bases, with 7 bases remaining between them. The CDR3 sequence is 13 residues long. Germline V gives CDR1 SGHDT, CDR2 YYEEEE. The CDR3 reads CASSLRSAYEQYF. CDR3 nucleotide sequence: TGTGCCAGCAGCTTGCGCAGCGCCTACGAGCAGTACTTC. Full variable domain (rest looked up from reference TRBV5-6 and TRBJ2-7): DAGVTQSPTHLIKTRGQQVTLRCSPKSGHDTVSWYQQALGQGPQFIFQYYEEEERQRGNFPDRFSGHQFPNYSSELNVNALLLGDSALYLCASSLRSAYEQYFGPGTRLTVT.

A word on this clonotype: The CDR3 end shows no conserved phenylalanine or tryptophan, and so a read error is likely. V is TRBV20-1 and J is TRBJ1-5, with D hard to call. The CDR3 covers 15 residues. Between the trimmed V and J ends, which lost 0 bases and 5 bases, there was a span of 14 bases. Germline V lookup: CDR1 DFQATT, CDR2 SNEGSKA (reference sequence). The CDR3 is CSARDGGQTYQPQHS. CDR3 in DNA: TGCAGTGCTAGAGATGGAGGGCAAACATATCAGCCCCAGCATTCC.

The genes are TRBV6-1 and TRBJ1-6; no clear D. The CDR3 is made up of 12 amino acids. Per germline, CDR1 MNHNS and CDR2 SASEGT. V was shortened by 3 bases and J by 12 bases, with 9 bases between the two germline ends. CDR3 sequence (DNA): TGTGCCAGCAGTGACAGACCGAAACCCCTCCACTTT. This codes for CASSDRPKPLHF.

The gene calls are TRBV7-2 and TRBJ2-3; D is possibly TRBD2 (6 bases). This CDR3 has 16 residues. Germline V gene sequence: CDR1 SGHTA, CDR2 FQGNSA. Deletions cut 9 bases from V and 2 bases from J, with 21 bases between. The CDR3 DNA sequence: TGTGCCAGTACCCCTTGGGGGGACCACTCCACAGATACGCAGTATTTT. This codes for CASTPWGDHSTDTQYF.

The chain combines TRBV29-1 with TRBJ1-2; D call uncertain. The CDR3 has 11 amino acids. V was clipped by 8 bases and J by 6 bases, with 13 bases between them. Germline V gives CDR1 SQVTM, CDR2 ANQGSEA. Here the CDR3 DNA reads TGCAGCAGCCTTGGGCAGCATGGCTACACCTTC. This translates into CSSLGQHGYTF.

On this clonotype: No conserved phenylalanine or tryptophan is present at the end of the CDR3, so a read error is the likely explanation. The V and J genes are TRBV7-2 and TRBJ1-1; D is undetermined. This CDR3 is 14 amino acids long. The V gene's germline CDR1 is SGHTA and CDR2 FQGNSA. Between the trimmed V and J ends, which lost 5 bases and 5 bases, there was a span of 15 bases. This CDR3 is CASSQDPATTEAFL. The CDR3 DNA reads TGTGCCAGCAGCCAAGACCCGGCCACGACTGAAGCTTTCCTT.

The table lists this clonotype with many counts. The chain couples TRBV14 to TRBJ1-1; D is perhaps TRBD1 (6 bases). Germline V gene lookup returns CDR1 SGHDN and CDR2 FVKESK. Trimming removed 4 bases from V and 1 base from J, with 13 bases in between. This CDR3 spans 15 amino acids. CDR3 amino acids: CASSLGQTKNTEAFF. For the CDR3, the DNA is TGTGCCAGCAGCCTCGGACAGACCAAGAACACTGAAGCTTTCTTT.

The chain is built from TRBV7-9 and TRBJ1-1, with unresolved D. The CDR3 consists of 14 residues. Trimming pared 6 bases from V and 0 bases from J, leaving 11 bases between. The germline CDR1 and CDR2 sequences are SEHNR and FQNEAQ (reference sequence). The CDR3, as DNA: TGTGCCAGCAGTTCGGGTGCCTTGAACACTGAAGCTTTCTTT. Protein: CASSSGALNTEAFF. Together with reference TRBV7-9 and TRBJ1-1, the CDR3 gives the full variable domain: DTGVSQNPRHKITKRGQNVTFRCDPISEHNRLYWYRQTLGQGPEFLTYFQNEAQLEKSRLLSDRFSAERPKGSFSTLEIQRTEQGDSAMYLCASSSGALNTEAFFGQGTRLTVV.

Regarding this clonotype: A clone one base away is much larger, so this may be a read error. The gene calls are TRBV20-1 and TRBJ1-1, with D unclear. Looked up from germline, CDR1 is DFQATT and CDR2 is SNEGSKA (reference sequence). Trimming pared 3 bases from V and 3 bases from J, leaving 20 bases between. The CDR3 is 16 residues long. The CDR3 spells CSARRVGSGVYTEAFF. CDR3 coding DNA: TGCAGTGCTAGGAGGGTGGGGAGCGGAGTATACACTGAAGCTTTCTTT.

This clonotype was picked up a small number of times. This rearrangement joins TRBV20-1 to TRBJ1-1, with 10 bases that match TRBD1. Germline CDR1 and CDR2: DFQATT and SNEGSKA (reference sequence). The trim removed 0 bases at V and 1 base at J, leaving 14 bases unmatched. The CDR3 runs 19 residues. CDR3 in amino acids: CSARETGGDLRTPNTEAFF. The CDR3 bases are TGCAGTGCTAGAGAGACAGGGGGCGACTTGCGGACTCCGAACACTGAAGCTTTCTTT.

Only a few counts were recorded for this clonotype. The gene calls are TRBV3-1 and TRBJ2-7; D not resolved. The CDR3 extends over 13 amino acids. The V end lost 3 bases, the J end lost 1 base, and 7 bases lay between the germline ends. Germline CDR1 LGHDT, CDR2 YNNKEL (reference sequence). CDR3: CASSQIPSYEQYF. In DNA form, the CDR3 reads TGTGCCAGCAGCCAGATCCCATCCTACGAGCAGTACTTC.

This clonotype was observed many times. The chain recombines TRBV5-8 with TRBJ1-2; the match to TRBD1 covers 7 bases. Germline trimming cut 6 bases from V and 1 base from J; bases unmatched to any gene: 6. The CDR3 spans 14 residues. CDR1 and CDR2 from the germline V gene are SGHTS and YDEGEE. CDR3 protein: CASTRTGGNYGYTF. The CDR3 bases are TGTGCCAGCACCAGGACAGGCGGTAACTATGGCTACACCTTC.

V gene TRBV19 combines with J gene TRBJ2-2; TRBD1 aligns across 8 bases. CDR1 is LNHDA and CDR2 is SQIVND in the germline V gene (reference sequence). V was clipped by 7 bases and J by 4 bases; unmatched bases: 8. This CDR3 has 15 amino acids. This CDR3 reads CASKWTGYGTGELFF. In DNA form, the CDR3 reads TGTGCCAGTAAATGGACAGGGTACGGCACCGGGGAGCTGTTTTTT.

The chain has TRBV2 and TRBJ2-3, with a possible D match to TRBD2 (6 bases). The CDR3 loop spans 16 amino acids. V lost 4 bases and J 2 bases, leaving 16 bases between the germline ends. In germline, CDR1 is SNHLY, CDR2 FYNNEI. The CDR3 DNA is TGTGCCAGCAGTGCACTTTTTGGGGGGACCACAGATACGCAGTATTTT. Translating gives CASSALFGGTTDTQYF.

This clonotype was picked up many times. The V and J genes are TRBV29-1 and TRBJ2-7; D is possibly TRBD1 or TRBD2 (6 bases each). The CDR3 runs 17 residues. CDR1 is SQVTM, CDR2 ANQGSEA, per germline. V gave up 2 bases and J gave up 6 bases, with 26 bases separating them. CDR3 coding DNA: TGCAGCGTTGAACCGACACTTGGGGGGCAGTTTTTTGTCGAGCAGTACTTC. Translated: CSVEPTLGGQFFVEQYF.